The following is a TCR beta chain sequence with its context. In the original processing: Amplification of reference gene primers provided the estimated nucleated cell counts. Using immunoSEQ multiplex PCR, the repertoire was profiled, and TCRdb retains in-frame clones only, with some absent. That table supplies the V and J calls and clone size; D and trimming were determined from the DNA. The sample has hundreds of thousands of clones; about 87% are singletons. This specimen belongs to a study of blood T cell repertoires in COVID-19. Background on the study: Samples of COVID-19 (acute and convalescent) were obtained from the United States, Italy and Spain. PBMCs, B-cell-depleted T cells, or T cells provided the cDNA or gDNA that made up the material.

The CDR3 has 14 amino acids. Germline CDR1 reads SNHLY; CDR2 reads FYNNEI. V gave up 7 bases and J gave up 2 bases; unmatched junction bases: 5. The chain is built from TRBV2 and TRBJ2-3, with 8 nucleotides matching TRBD2. This TCR was sampled from a young woman with acute or convalescent COVID-19. Input material: peripheral blood. CDR3 amino acids: CASTFSGVTDTQYF. Written as DNA, the CDR3 is TGTGCCAGCACATTTAGCGGGGTCACAGATACGCAGTATTTT. Full variable domain (remainder filled in from reference TRBV2 and TRBJ2-3): EPEVTQTPSHQVTQMGQEVILRCVPISNHLYFYWYRQILGQKVEFLVSFYNNEISEKSEIFDDQFSVERPDGSNFTLKIRSTKLEDSAMYFCASTFSGVTDTQYFGPGTRLTVL.